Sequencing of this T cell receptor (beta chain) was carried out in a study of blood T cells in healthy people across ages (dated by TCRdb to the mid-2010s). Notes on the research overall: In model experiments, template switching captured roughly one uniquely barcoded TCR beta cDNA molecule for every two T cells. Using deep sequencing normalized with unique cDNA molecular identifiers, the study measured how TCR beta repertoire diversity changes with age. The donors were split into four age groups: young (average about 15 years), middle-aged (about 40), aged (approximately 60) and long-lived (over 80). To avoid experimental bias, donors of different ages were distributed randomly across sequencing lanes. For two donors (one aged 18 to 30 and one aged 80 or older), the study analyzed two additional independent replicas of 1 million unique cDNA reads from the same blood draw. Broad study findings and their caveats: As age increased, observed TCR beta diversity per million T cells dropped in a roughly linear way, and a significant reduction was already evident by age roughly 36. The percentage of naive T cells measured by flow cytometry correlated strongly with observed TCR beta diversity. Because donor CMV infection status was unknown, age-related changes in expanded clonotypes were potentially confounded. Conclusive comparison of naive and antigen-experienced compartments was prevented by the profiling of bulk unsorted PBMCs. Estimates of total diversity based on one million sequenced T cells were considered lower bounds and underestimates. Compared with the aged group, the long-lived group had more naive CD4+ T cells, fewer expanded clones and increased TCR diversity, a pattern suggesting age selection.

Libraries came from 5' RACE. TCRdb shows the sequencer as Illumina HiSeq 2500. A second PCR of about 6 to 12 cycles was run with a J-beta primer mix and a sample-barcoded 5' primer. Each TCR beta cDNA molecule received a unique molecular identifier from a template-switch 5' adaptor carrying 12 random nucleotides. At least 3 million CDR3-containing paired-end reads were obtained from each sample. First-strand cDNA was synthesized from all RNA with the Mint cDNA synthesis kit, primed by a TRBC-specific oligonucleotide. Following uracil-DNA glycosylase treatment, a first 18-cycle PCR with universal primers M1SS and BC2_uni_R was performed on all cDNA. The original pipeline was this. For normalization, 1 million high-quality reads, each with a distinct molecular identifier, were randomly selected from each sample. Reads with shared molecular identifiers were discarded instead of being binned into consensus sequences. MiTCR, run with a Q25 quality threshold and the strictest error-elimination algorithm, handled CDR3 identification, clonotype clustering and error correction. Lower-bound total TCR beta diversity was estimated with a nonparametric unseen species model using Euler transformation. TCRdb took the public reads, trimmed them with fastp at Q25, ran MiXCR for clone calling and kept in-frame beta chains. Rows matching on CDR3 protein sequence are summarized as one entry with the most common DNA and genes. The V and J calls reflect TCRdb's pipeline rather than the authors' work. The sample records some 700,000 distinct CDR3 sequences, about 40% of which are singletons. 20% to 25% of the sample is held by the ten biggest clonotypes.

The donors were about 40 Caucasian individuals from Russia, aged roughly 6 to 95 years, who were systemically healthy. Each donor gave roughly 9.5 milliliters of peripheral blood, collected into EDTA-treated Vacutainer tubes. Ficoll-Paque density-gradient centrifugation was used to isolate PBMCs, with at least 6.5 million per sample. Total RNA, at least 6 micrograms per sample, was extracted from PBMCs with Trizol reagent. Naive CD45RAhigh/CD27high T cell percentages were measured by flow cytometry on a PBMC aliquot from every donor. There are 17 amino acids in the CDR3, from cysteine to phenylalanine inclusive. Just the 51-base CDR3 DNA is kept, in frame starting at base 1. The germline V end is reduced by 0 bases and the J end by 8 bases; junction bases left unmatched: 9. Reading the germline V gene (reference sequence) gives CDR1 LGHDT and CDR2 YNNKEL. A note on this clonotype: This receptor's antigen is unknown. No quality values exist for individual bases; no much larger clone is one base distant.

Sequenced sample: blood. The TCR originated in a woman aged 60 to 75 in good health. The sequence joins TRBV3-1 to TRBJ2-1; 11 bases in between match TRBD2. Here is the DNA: TGTGCCAGCAGCCAAGATCCCCTAGCGGGAGGTGGGGATGAGCAGTTCTTC. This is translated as CASSQDPLAGGGDEQFF.